Listed here are 21 T cell receptor beta chains from one sample, sequenced in a study of blood T cells in healthy people across ages. Together with a sample-barcoded 5' primer, a J-beta primer mix was included in a second PCR lasting roughly 6 to 12 cycles. In TCRdb, the 5' RACE reads were re-called with MiXCR into one record per CDR3 protein. Of 600,000 to 850,000 distinct CDR3 sequences in the sample, roughly 25% were seen once. This sample was shared with a second study, whose subject was T cells of mothers and their children.

Source material: blood. These receptors were taken from a boy younger than 18 in good health.

This chain links TRBV7-9 with TRBJ2-3; D ambiguous. CDR3 length equals 15 residues. Trimming took off 1 base at V and 2 bases at J, with 10 bases between the two ends. Germline V gives CDR1 SEHNR, CDR2 FQNEAQ (reference sequence). The CDR3, as DNA: TGTGCCAGCAGCTTAGGCACTACTGACACAGATACGCAGTATTTT. Translating gives CASSLGTTDTDTQYF.

The rearrangement joins TRBV7-9 to TRBJ2-5; D uncertain. The J call may be in error: the DNA end matches TRBJ2-7 better. The CDR3 has 16 amino acids. Germline V lookup: CDR1 SEHNR, CDR2 FQNEAQ (reference sequence). CDR3 in DNA: TGTGCCAGCAGCGGAACTCCGGGCCCTAGCTCCTACGAGCAGTACTTC. Encoded protein: CASSGTPGPSSYEQYF.

The rearrangement uses TRBV6-2 or TRBV6-3 and TRBJ2-1; D gene ambiguous. Germline lookup yields CDR1 MNHEY and CDR2 SVGEGT. This CDR3 is built from 16 residues. Trimming cost V 1 base and J 7 bases, with 17 bases left between them. The CDR3 reads CASSYWNVRRLNEQFF. The CDR3 DNA reads as TGTGCCAGCAGTTACTGGAACGTTAGGAGACTTAATGAGCAGTTCTTC.

CDR3 DNA: TGCGCCAGCAGCCCCGGGACAGGGTATCCCTTAGCCAAAAACATTCAGTACTTC. It yields the protein CASSPGTGYPLAKNIQYF. The chain joins TRBV4-1 to TRBJ2-4, with 9 bases fitting TRBD1. Trimming cost V 4 bases and J 0 bases; bases outside gene matches: 10. Per germline, CDR1 MGHRA and CDR2 YSYEKL. This CDR3 has 18 residues.

The chain couples TRBV29-1 to TRBJ2-1; D possibly corresponds to TRBD2 (5 bases). CDR3 length equals 14 residues. Germline V gene sequence: CDR1 SQVTM, CDR2 ANQGSEA. V was shortened by 1 base and J by 8 bases, with 15 bases between the two germline ends. As DNA, the CDR3 is TGCAGCGTTGAAGTGGCGGATGGAGGCTATGAGCAGTTCTTC. Protein: CSVEVADGGYEQFF.

This clonotype was seen a single time. V and J are TRBV7-3 and TRBJ2-1; D perhaps matches TRBD1 (6 bases). The end of the DNA fits TRBJ2-7 better, so the J call may be wrong. Germline V gives CDR1 SGHTA, CDR2 FQGTGA. The CDR3 has 13 amino acids. The DNA of the CDR3 is TGTGCCAGCAGCTTAGACAGGATGGGCGAGCAGTACTTC. Translating gives CASSLDRMGEQYF.

The V call is TRBV20-1, the J call TRBJ1-4, with D possibly matching TRBD1 (5 bases). Trimming took off 1 base at V and 0 bases at J, with 15 bases between the two ends. The CDR3 is made up of 17 amino acids. Germline loops: CDR1 DFQATT, CDR2 SNEGSKA (reference sequence). CDR3 nucleotide sequence: TGCAGTGCTAGAGGTTCCGGGGCGGGGGCAACTAATGAAAAACTGTTTTTT. It translates to CSARGSGAGATNEKLFF.

This clonotype was counted only a few times. The chain carries TRBV28 and TRBJ2-5; TRBD2 might be the D (6 bases). V lost 6 bases, J lost 7 bases, and 24 bases lay in between. Germline lookup yields CDR1 MDHEN and CDR2 SYDVKM. This CDR3 is built from 16 residues. The CDR3 bases are TGTGCCAGCAGCCTTCTACAAGGCGGGATAGAGGGGACCCAGTACTTC. It yields the protein CASSLLQGGIEGTQYF.

This clonotype was found a few times. The chain couples TRBV14 to TRBJ2-5, with 10 bases fitting TRBD2. The assigned J gene may be wrong: the sequence end matches TRBJ2-1 better. Per the germline V gene, CDR1 is SGHDN and CDR2 is FVKESK. This CDR3 contains 15 residues. CDR3 amino acids: CASSPGLAVPNEQFF. The CDR3, as DNA: TGTGCCAGCAGCCCCGGACTAGCGGTCCCCAATGAGCAGTTCTTC.

This clonotype was counted a few times. In nucleotides, the CDR3 is TGTGCCAGCTCACCACCCAGAGGGGGGAACTATGGCTACACCTTC. This encodes CASSPPRGGNYGYTF. This chain connects TRBV18 to TRBJ1-2; perhaps TRBD1 as D (6 bases). Deletions cut 0 bases from V and 2 bases from J, with 10 bases between. The CDR3 is made up of 15 amino acids. Germline CDR1 and CDR2: KGHSH and LQKENI. Full variable domain (missing parts from reference TRBV18 and TRBJ1-2): NAGVMQNPRHLVRRRGQEARLRCSPMKGHSHVYWYRQLPEEGLKFMVYLQKENIIDESGMPKERFSAEFPKEGPSILRIQQVVRGDSAAYFCASSPPRGGNYGYTFGSGTRLTVV.

The V call is TRBV2, the J call TRBJ1-4, with a weak D call TRBD1 (5 bases). Looked up from germline, CDR1 is SNHLY and CDR2 is FYNNEI. The CDR3 totals 14 residues. With 3 bases removed from V and 7 bases from J, the gap between germline ends came to 12 bases. The DNA for the CDR3 is TGTGCCAGCAGTGATCAGGGTCTGAGTGAAAAACTGTTTTTT. Its protein is CASSDQGLSEKLFF.

The V and J genes are TRBV9 and TRBJ2-5; 7 bases align to TRBD1. The V and J ends lost 0 bases and 4 bases, in that order; junction bases with no gene match: 9. The CDR3 has 16 amino acids. From germline, CDR1 is SGDLS and CDR2 YYNGEE. CDR3 residues: CASSVDEGGAGETQYF. In DNA, the CDR3 is TGTGCCAGCAGCGTAGACGAAGGGGGCGCGGGAGAGACCCAGTACTTC.

This clonotype was picked up a small number of times. V usage is TRBV4-1 and J usage is TRBJ2-3; D unclear. The length of the CDR3 is 14 residues. CDR1 and CDR2 (germline): MGHRA, YSYEKL. Trimming took off 1 base at V and 0 bases at J, with 5 bases between the two ends. CDR3 region: CASSQVLSTDTQYF. The CDR3 bases are TGCGCCAGCAGCCAAGTTTTGAGCACAGATACGCAGTATTTT.

The V call is TRBV2, the J call TRBJ1-2, with D possibly matching TRBD1 (5 bases). This CDR3 is 14 amino acids long. The V gene's germline CDR1 is SNHLY and CDR2 FYNNEI. The V and J ends lost 7 bases and 5 bases respectively, with 17 bases between them. CDR3 region: CASIGTGGSYGYTF. CDR3 sequence (DNA): TGTGCCAGCATCGGTACGGGGGGTAGTTATGGCTACACCTTC.

A few counts support this clonotype. The genes are TRBV7-8 and TRBJ2-5, with 8 bases matching TRBD1. Trimming at V came to 7 bases and at J to 5 bases, leaving 18 bases not matched to a gene. This CDR3 is built from 17 residues. Germline lookup yields CDR1 SGHVS and CDR2 FQNEAQ. In DNA form, the CDR3 reads TGTGCCAGCACCGCCCTAGGGGGACAGGAGGATGGGGAGACCCAGTACTTC. Amino acid sequence: CASTALGGQEDGETQYF. Full variable domain (missing parts from reference TRBV7-8 and TRBJ2-5): GAGVSQSPRYKVAKRGQDVALRCDPISGHVSLFWYQQALGQGPEFLTYFQNEAQLDKSGLPSDRFFAERPEGSVSTLKIQRTQQEDSAVYLCASTALGGQEDGETQYFGPGTRLLVL.

This clonotype was detected only a few times. The chain couples TRBV12-3 or TRBV12-4 to TRBJ2-7; 10 bases are a match to TRBD1. CDR3 length: 16 amino acids. Germline trimming cut 10 bases from V and 2 bases from J; bases unmatched to any gene: 14. The CDR3: CATMLTGTGAPYEQYF. The CDR3, as DNA: TGTGCCACCATGCTTACCGGGACAGGGGCCCCCTACGAGCAGTACTTC.

This clonotype came up a few times. This sequence joins TRBV24-1 and TRBJ2-1, with 7 bases identical to TRBD1. The junction had 13 bases not matched to a gene; V was cut back by 0 bases and J by 9 bases. Germline V gene lookup returns CDR1 KGHDR and CDR2 SFDVKD. The CDR3 runs to 17 residues. The CDR3 DNA sequence: TGTGCCACCAGTGATTTGGGTGAGGGGGCTTCAGGAGGTGAGCAGTTCTTC. Encoded protein: CATSDLGEGASGGEQFF.

The chain carries TRBV7-8 and TRBJ2-5; D unresolved. The J call could be wrong; TRBJ2-1 is a better fit for the DNA end. This CDR3 has 13 amino acids. CDR1 is SGHVS and CDR2 is FQNEAQ in the germline V gene. This chain's CDR3 is CASSLVGMNEQFF. The CDR3 DNA sequence: TGTGCCAGCAGCTTAGTTGGGATGAATGAGCAGTTCTTC.

The sample holds many counts of this clonotype. The V gene is TRBV6-5, the J gene TRBJ2-5; D is perhaps TRBD1 (6 bases). CDR3 size: 14 residues. With 2 bases removed from V and 7 bases from J, the gap between germline ends came to 14 bases. Germline-derived CDR1 and CDR2 are MNHEY and SVGAGI. CDR3 residues: CASSYLDSPGTQYF. The CDR3 region has the DNA TGTGCCAGCAGTTACCTGGACAGCCCAGGGACCCAGTACTTC.

This chain connects TRBV12-3 or TRBV12-4 to TRBJ2-2; a possible D gene is TRBD1 (6 bases). CDR3 length: 15 residues. Trimming took off 1 base at V and 7 bases at J, with 13 bases between the two ends. CDR3 nucleotides: TGTGCCAGCAGTTTAGGGACAGCCCCCGTCGGGGAGCTGTTTTTT. Translated: CASSLGTAPVGELFF.

Ten or more counts support this clonotype. V and J are TRBV4-1 and TRBJ2-3, with D hard to call. V gave up 4 bases and J gave up 0 bases, with 5 bases separating them. The CDR3 totals 13 residues. Germline lookup yields CDR1 MGHRA and CDR2 YSYEKL. The CDR3 spells CASSPSSTDTQYF. The CDR3 nucleotides read TGCGCCAGCAGCCCGTCCAGCACAGATACGCAGTATTTT.